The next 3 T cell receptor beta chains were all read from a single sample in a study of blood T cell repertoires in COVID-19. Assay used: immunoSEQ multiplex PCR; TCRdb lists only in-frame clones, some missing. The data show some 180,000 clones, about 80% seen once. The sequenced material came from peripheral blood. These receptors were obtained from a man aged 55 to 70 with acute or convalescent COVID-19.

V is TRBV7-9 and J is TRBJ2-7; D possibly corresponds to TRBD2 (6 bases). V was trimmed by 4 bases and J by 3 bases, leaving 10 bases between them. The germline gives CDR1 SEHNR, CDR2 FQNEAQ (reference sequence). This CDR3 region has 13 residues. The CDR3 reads CASSSGTFYEQYF. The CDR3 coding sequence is TGTGCCAGCAGCTCGGGGACTTTCTACGAGCAGTACTTC.

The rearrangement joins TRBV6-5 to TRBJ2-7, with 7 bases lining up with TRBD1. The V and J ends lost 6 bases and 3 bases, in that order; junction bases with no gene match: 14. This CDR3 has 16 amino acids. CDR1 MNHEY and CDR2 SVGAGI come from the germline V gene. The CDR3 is CASRYRTRGSNYEQYF. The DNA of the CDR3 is TGTGCCAGCAGATACCGAACCAGGGGGTCCAACTACGAGCAGTACTTC.

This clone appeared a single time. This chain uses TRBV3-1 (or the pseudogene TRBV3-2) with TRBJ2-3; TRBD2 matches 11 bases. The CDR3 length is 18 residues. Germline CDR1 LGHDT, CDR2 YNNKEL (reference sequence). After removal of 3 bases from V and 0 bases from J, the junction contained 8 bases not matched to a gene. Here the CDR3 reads CASSQRRLAGPSTDTQYF. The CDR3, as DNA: TGTGCCAGCAGCCAGCGCAGACTAGCGGGACCTAGCACAGATACGCAGTATTTT.